This record covers a single TCR beta chain. This CDR3 has 14 residues. The germline V gene has CDR1 KGHSH and CDR2 LQKENI. The trim removed 4 bases at V and 7 bases at J, leaving 5 bases unmatched. The data were taken from a study of blood T cell repertoires in COVID-19. Under the authors' procedure: Reference gene primer amplification in the assay estimated nucleated cell counts. TCRdb's copy holds only in-frame clones and misses some; the assay was immunoSEQ multiplex PCR. Clonal size and the V and J genes are those of that table, whereas D and trimming came from the DNA. The sample yields tens of thousands of clones, approximately 88% seen once.

The clonotype originates from a man older than 75 with active or convalescent COVID-19. The J gene is TRBJ2-7, the V gene TRBV18; 12 bases are shared with TRBD1. The sequencing sample was made of peripheral blood. DNA of the CDR3: TGTGCCAGCTCACTGGGACAGGGGGCAGGTGAGCAGTACTTC. It encodes CASSLGQGAGEQYF. The whole variable domain, remainder taken from reference TRBV18 and TRBJ2-7, is NAGVMQNPRHLVRRRGQEARLRCSPMKGHSHVYWYRQLPEEGLKFMVYLQKENIIDESGMPKERFSAEFPKEGPSILRIQQVVRGDSAAYFCASSLGQGAGEQYFGPGTRLTVT.